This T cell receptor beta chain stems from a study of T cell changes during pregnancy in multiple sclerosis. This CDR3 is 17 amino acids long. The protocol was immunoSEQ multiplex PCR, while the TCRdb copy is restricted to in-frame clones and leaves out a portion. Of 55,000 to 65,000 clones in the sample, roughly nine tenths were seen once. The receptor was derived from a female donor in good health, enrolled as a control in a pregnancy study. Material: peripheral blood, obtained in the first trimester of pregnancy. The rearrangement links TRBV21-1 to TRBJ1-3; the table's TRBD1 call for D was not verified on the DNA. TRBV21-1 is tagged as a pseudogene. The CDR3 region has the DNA TGTGCCAGCAGCCCATGGGATGAGGGGGCGGTTGGAAACACCATATATTTT. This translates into CASSPWDEGAVGNTIYF.